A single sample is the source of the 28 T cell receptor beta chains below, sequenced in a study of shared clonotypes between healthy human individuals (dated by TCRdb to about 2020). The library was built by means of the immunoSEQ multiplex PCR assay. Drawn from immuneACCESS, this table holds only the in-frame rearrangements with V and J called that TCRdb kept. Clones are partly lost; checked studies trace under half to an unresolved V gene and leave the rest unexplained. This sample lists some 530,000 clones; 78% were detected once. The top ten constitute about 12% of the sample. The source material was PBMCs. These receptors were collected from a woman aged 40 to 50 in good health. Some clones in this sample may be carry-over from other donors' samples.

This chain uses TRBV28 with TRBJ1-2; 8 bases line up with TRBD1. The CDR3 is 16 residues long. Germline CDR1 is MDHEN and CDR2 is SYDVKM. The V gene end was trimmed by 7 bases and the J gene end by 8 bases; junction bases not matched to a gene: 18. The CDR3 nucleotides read TGTGCCAGCAATATATTTGGGGTTACAGGGGGTCGGGGCTACACCTTC. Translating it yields CASNIFGVTGGRGYTF.

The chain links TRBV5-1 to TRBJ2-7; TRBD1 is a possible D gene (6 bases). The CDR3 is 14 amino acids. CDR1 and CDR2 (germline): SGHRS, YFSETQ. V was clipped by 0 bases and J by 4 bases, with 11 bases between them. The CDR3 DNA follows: TGCGCCAGCAGCTTGGCGACAGGCCCGTACGAGCAGTACTTC. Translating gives CASSLATGPYEQYF.

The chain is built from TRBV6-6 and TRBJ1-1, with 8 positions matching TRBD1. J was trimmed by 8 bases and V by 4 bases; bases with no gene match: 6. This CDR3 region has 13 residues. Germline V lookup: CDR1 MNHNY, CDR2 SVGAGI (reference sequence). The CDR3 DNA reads TGTGCCAGCAGTTCATCAGGGGGCGCGGAAGCTTTCTTT. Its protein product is CASSSSGGAEAFF.

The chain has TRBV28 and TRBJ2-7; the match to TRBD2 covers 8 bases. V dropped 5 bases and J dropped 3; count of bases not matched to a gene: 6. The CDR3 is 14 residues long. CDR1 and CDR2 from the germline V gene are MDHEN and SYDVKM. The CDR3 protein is CASSPRTSFYEQYF. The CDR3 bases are TGTGCCAGCAGTCCGAGGACTAGCTTCTACGAGCAGTACTTC.

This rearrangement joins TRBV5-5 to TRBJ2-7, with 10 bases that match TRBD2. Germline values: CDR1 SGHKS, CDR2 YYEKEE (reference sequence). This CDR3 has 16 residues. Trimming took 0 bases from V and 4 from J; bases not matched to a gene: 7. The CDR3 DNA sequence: TGTGCCAGCAGCTTGGGGGCTAGCGGGAGCCATTACGAGCAGTACTTC. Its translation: CASSLGASGSHYEQYF. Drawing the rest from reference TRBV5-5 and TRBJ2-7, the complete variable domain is DAGVTQSPTHLIKTRGQQVTLRCSPISGHKSVSWYQQVLGQGPQFIFQYYEKEERGRGNFPDRFSARQFPNYSSELNVNALLLGDSALYLCASSLGASGSHYEQYFGPGTRLTVT.

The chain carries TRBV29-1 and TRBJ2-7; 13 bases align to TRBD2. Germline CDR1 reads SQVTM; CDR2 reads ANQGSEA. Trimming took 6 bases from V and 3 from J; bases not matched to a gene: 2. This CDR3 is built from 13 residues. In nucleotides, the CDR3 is TGCAGCGTGACTAGCGGGAGGTTCTACGAGCAGTACTTC. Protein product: CSVTSGRFYEQYF.

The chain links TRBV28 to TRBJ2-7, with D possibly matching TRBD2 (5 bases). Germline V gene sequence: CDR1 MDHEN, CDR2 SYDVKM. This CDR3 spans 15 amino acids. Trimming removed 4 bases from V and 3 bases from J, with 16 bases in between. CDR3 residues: CASSSFQRIRYEQYF. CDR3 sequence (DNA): TGTGCCAGCAGTTCCTTCCAGCGGATCCGCTACGAGCAGTACTTC.

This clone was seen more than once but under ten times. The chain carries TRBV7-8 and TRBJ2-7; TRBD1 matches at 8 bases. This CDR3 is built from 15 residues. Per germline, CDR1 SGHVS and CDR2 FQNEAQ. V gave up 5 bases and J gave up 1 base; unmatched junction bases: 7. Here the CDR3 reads CASSPRTGSSYEQYF. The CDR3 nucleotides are TGTGCCAGCAGCCCAAGGACAGGGAGTTCCTACGAGCAGTACTTC.

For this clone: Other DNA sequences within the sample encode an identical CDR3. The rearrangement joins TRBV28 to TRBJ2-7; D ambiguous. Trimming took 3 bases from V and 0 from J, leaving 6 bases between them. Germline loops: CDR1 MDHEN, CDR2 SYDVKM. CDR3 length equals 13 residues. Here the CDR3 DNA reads TGTGCCAGCAGTTTCGGGTCCTCCTACGAGCAGTACTTC. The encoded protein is CASSFGSSYEQYF.

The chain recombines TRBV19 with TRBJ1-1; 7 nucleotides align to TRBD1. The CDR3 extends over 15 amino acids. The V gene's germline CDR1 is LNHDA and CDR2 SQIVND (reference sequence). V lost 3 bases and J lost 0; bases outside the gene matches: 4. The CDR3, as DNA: TGTGCCAGTAGTATGGGGACAGCGCTGAACACTGAAGCTTTCTTT. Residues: CASSMGTALNTEAFF.

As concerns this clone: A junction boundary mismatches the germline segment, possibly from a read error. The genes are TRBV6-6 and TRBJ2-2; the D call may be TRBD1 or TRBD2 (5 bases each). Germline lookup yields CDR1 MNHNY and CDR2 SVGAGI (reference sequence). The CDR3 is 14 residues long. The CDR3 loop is CASRSGTDTGELLF. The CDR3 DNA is TGTGCCAGCAGGTCAGGGACGGACACCGGGGAGCTGCTCTTT.

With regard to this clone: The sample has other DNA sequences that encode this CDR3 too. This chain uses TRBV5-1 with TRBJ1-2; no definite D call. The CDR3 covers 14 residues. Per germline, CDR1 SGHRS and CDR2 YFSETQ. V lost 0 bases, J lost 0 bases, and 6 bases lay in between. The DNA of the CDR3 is TGCGCCAGCAGCTTGGAATCGCCTAACTATGGCTACACCTTC. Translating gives CASSLESPNYGYTF.

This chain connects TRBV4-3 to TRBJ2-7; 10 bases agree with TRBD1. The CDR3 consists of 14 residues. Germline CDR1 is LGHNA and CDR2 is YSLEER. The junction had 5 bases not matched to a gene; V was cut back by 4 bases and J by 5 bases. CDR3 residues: CASSPGTGADEQYF. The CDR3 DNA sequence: TGCGCCAGCAGCCCCGGGACAGGGGCCGACGAGCAGTACTTC.

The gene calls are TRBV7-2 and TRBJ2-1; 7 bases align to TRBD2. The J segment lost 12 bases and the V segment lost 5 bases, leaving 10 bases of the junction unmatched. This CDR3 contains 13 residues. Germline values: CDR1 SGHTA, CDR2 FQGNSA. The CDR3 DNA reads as TGTGCCAGCAGCCCCATGACTAGCTGGCGGCAGTTCTTC. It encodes CASSPMTSWRQFF. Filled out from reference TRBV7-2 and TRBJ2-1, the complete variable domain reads GAGVSQSPSNKVTEKGKDVELRCDPISGHTALYWYRQSLGQGLEFLIYFQGNSAPDKSGLPSDRFSAERTGGSVSTLTIQRTQQEDSAVYLCASSPMTSWRQFFGPGTRLTVL.

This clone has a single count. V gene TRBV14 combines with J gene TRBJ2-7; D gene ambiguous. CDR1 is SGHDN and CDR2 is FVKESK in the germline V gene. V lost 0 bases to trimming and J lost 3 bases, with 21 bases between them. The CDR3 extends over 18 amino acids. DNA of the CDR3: TGTGCCAGCAGCCAAGAGCCCCGCGACCTTGTAATGCGCTACGAGCAGTACTTC. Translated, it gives CASSQEPRDLVMRYEQYF.

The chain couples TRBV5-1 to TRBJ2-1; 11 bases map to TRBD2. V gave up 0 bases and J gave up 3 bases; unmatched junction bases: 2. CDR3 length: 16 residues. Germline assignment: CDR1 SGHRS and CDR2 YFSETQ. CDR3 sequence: CASSLGLAGNYNEQFF. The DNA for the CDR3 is TGCGCCAGCAGCTTGGGACTAGCGGGGAACTACAATGAGCAGTTCTTC.

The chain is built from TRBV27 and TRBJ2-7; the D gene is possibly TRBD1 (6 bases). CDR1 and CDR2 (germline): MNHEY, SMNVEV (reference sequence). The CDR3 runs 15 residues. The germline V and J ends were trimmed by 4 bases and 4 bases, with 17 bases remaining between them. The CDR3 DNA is TGTGCCAGCAGTTCAACAGGGTCCGCGCCTTACGAGCAGTACTTC. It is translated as CASSSTGSAPYEQYF.

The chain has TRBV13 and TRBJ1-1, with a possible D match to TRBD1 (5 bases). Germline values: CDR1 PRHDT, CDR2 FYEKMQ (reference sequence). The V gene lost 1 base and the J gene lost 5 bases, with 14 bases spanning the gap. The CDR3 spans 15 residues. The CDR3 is CASSLVVAGRTEAFF. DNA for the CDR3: TGTGCCAGCAGCTTAGTGGTGGCAGGGAGGACTGAAGCTTTCTTT.

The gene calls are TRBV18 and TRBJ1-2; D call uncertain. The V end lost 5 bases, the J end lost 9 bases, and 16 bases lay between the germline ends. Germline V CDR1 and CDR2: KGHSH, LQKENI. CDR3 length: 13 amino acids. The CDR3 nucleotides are TGTGCCAGCTCAGGCAGCGGTACTATAAGCTACACCTTC. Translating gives CASSGSGTISYTF.

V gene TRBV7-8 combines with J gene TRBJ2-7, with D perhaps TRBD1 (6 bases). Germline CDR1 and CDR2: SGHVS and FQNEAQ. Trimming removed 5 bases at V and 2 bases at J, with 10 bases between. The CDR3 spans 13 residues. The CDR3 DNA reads TGTGCCAGCAGCCGCCGGGACACCTACGAGCAGTACTTC. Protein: CASSRRDTYEQYF.

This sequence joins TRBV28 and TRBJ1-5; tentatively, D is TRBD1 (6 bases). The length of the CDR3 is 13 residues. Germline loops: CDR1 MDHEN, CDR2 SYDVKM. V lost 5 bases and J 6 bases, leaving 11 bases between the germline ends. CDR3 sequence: CASSVHRVQPQHF. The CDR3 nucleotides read TGTGCCAGCAGTGTACACAGGGTTCAGCCCCAGCATTTT.

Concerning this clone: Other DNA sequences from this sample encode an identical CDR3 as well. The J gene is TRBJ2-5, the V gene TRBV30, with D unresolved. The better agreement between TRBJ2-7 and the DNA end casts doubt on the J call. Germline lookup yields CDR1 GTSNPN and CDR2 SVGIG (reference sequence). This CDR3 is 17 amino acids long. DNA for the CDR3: TGTGCCTGGAGTGACCCCCGCCTACGGGCGCACTCCTACGAGCAGTACTTC. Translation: CAWSDPRLRAHSYEQYF.

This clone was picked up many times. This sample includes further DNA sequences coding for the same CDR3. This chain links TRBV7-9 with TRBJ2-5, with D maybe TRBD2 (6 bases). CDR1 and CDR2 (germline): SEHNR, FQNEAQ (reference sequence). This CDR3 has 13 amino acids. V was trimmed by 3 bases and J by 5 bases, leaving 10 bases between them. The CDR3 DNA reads TGTGCCAGCAGCTTGACTGGGGGGGAGACCCAGTACTTC. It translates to CASSLTGGETQYF.

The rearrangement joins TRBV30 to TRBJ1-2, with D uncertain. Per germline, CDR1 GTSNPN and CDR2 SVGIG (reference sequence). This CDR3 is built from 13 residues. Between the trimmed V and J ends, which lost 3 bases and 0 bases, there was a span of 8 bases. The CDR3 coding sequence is TGTGCCTGGAGGACTACAGCTAACTATGGCTACACCTTC. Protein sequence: CAWRTTANYGYTF. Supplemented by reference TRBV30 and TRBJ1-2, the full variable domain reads SQTIHQWPATLVQPVGSPLSLECTVEGTSNPNLYWYRQAAGRGLQLLFYSVGIGQISSEVPQNLSASRPQDRQFILSSKKLLLSDSGFYLCAWRTTANYGYTFGSGTRLTVV.

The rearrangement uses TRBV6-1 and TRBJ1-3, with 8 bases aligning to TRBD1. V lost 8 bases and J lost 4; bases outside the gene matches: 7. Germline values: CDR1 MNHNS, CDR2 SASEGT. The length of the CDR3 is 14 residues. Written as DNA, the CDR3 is TGTGCCAGCGGACTCAGGGGGCGAGGAAACACCATATATTTT. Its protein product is CASGLRGRGNTIYF.

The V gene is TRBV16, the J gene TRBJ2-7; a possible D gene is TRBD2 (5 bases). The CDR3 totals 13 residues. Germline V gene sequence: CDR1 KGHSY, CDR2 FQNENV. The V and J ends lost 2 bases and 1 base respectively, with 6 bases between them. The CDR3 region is CASSQGGSYEQYF. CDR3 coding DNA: TGTGCCAGCAGCCAAGGAGGATCCTACGAGCAGTACTTC. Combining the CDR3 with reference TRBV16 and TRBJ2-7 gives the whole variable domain GEEVAQTPKHLVRGEGQKAKLYCAPIKGHSYVFWYQQVLKNEFKFLISFQNENVFDETGMPKERFSAKCLPNSPCSLEIQATKLEDSAVYFCASSQGGSYEQYFGPGTRLTVT.

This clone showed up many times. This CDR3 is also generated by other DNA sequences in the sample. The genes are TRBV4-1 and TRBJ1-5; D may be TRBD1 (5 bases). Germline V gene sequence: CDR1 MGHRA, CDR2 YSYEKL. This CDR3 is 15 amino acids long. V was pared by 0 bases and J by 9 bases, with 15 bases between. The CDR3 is CASSQDLQGALPQHF. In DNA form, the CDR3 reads TGCGCCAGCAGCCAAGATCTTCAAGGGGCCCTGCCCCAGCATTTT.

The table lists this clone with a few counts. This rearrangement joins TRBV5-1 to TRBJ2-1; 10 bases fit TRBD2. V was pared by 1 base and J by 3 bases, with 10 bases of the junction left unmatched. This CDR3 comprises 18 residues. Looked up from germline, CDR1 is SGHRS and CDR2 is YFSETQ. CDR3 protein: CASSLSASGSRGYNEQFF. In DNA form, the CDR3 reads TGCGCCAGCAGCTTGTCCGCTAGCGGGAGTAGGGGCTACAATGAGCAGTTCTTC.